A single sample is the source of the 20 T cell receptor beta chains below, sequenced in a study of graft-versus-host responses after intestinal transplantation. Clones were read by immunoSEQ multiplex PCR, and TCRdb kept only the in-frame ones, dropping some. The table includes some 80,000 clones, approximately 90% detected once. Their antigens are not known. Sequencing used unstimulated CD8+ T cells sorted from spleen or lymph node cells, obtained before transplant. The receptors were gathered from a human donor who was the organ donor for an intestinal transplant.

The chain combines TRBV4-1 with TRBJ2-2; tentatively, D is TRBD1 (5 bases). V was trimmed by 4 bases and J by 0 bases, leaving 9 bases between them. This CDR3 spans 15 amino acids. CDR1 and CDR2 from the germline V gene are MGHRA and YSYEKL. The CDR3 loop reads CASSLDTTNTGELFF. The CDR3 nucleotides are TGCGCCAGCAGCCTGGACACCACGAACACCGGGGAGCTGTTTTTT.

The chain carries TRBV18 and TRBJ1-5; no definite D call. Germline V gene data show CDR1 as KGHSH and CDR2 as LQKENI. The V and J ends lost 5 bases and 4 bases respectively, with 9 bases between them. The CDR3 is made up of 13 amino acids. The CDR3 sequence: CASSAPTNQPQHF. The DNA of the CDR3 is TGTGCCAGCTCAGCCCCGACAAATCAGCCCCAGCATTTT.

The chain uses TRBV6-5 and TRBJ2-7; a possible D gene is TRBD1 (6 bases). Deletions cut 5 bases from V and 4 bases from J, with 12 bases between. This CDR3 is 13 amino acids long. Looked up from germline, CDR1 is MNHEY and CDR2 is SVGAGI. CDR3 sequence: CASSPGHGYEQYF. CDR3 bases: TGTGCCAGCAGTCCGGGACACGGGTACGAGCAGTACTTC.

The chain employs TRBV7-9 and TRBJ1-5, with TRBD1 as a possible D gene (6 bases). The CDR3 runs to 17 residues. Between the trimmed V and J ends, which lost 1 base and 4 bases, there was a span of 17 bases. The germline CDR1 and CDR2 sequences are SEHNR and FQNEAQ (reference sequence). CDR3 nucleotides: TGTGCCAGCAGCTTAGGGACAGCCGGCAGTAGTAATCAGCCCCAGCATTTT. The encoded protein is CASSLGTAGSSNQPQHF. The whole variable domain, filled in from reference TRBV7-9 and TRBJ1-5, reads DTGVSQNPRHKITKRGQNVTFRCDPISEHNRLYWYRQTLGQGPEFLTYFQNEAQLEKSRLLSDRFSAERPKGSFSTLEIQRTEQGDSAMYLCASSLGTAGSSNQPQHFGDGTRLSIL.

In this sample, this clone turned up once. This sequence joins TRBV30 and TRBJ2-7; 7 bases match TRBD1. This CDR3 region has 14 residues. The germline V gene has CDR1 GTSNPN and CDR2 SVGIG (reference sequence). V shed 3 bases, J shed 2 bases, and the junction held 7 bases outside the gene matches. CDR3 sequence (DNA): TGTGCCTGGAGCTTGGGGGACAGCACCTACGAGCAGTACTTC. Translating it yields CAWSLGDSTYEQYF.

The V gene is TRBV19, the J gene TRBJ2-1; 7 bases fit TRBD1. The germline V gene has CDR1 LNHDA and CDR2 SQIVND (reference sequence). Germline trimming cut 5 bases from V and 9 bases from J; bases unmatched to any gene: 4. There are 12 residues in the CDR3. The CDR3, as DNA: TGTGCCAGTAGTCCCGGGACAGCTGAGCAGTTCTTC. This translates into CASSPGTAEQFF. Complete variable domain (other parts from reference TRBV19 and TRBJ2-1): DGGITQSPKYLFRKEGQNVTLSCEQNLNHDAMYWYRQDPGQGLRLIYYSQIVNDFQKGDIAEGYSVSREKKESFPLTVTSAQKNPTAFYLCASSPGTAEQFFGPGTRLTVL.

The V call is TRBV27, the J call TRBJ1-1, with TRBD1 identical over 7 bases. Per the germline V gene, CDR1 is MNHEY and CDR2 is SMNVEV (reference sequence). This CDR3 is 14 amino acids long. V trimming: 5 bases; J trimming: 1 base; junction bases outside the gene matches: 4. In DNA, the CDR3 is TGTGCCAGCAGTACAGGGGCTTGGAACACTGAAGCTTTCTTT. As protein: CASSTGAWNTEAFF.

This chain uses TRBV9 with TRBJ1-1; D uncertain. Germline V CDR1 and CDR2: SGDLS, YYNGEE. The V end was cut by 0 bases, the J end by 4 bases, with 10 bases between. The CDR3 contains 14 residues. CDR3 coding DNA: TGTGCCAGCAGCGTAGTAGAAGGGTCCACTGAAGCTTTCTTT. This sequence encodes CASSVVEGSTEAFF.

The V call is TRBV28, the J call TRBJ2-7; 8 bases agree with TRBD2. Germline loops: CDR1 MDHEN, CDR2 SYDVKM. Germline trimming cut 3 bases from V and 4 bases from J; bases unmatched to any gene: 11. The CDR3 totals 16 residues. DNA for the CDR3: TGTGCCAGCAGTTTTTACATTAGCGGGGAATATTACGAGCAGTACTTC. This codes for CASSFYISGEYYEQYF.

The chain employs TRBV5-1 and TRBJ1-1, with D tentatively TRBD1 (5 bases). Germline V lookup: CDR1 SGHRS, CDR2 YFSETQ. This CDR3 comprises 15 residues. Trimming removed 3 bases at V and 2 bases at J, with 14 bases between. Here the CDR3 reads CASSWGPWDNTEAFF. The DNA of the CDR3 is TGCGCCAGCAGCTGGGGACCGTGGGACAACACTGAAGCTTTCTTT.

This chain links TRBV9 with TRBJ1-2, with TRBD1 matching over 7 bases. V trimming: 3 bases; J trimming: 2 bases; junction bases outside the gene matches: 4. CDR1 is SGDLS, CDR2 YYNGEE, per germline. The CDR3 totals 14 residues. CDR3 sequence: CASSGQGSNYGYTF. The CDR3 DNA reads as TGTGCCAGCAGCGGACAGGGTTCCAACTATGGCTACACCTTC.

V gene TRBV5-5 combines with J gene TRBJ2-3; D gene ambiguous. V gave up 3 bases and J gave up 0 bases, with 5 bases separating them. The germline gives CDR1 SGHKS, CDR2 YYEKEE (reference sequence). This CDR3 region has 13 residues. CDR3 nucleotide sequence: TGTGCCAGCAGCTCAACTAGCACAGATACGCAGTATTTT. This gives the protein CASSSTSTDTQYF.

The chain carries TRBV4-1 and TRBJ1-1; 9 bases are shared with TRBD1. The CDR3 has 15 amino acids. The V gene's germline CDR1 is MGHRA and CDR2 YSYEKL. The V and J ends lost 2 bases and 5 bases, in that order; junction bases with no gene match: 6. The CDR3 reads CASSQTGTGWTEAFF. DNA of the CDR3: TGCGCCAGCAGCCAAACCGGGACAGGGTGGACTGAAGCTTTCTTT.

This chain joins TRBV6-5 and TRBJ2-7, with D unresolved. This CDR3 has 14 amino acids. Germline lookup yields CDR1 MNHEY and CDR2 SVGAGI. V was cut by 5 bases and J by 2 bases, with 13 bases left in between. The CDR3 DNA reads TGTGCCAGCAGTGAAGGTCCAAGCCCCTACGAGCAGTACTTC. It specifies CASSEGPSPYEQYF.

This chain connects TRBV5-5 to TRBJ1-1, with TRBD1 identical over 8 bases. The CDR3 consists of 14 residues. Germline lookup yields CDR1 SGHKS and CDR2 YYEKEE (reference sequence). Germline trimming cut 2 bases from V and 1 base from J; bases unmatched to any gene: 1. The CDR3 protein is CASSLGTGNTEAFF. CDR3 DNA: TGTGCCAGCAGCTTAGGGACAGGGAACACTGAAGCTTTCTTT. The full variable domain, with the rest looked up from reference TRBV5-5 and TRBJ1-1, is DAGVTQSPTHLIKTRGQQVTLRCSPISGHKSVSWYQQVLGQGPQFIFQYYEKEERGRGNFPDRFSARQFPNYSSELNVNALLLGDSALYLCASSLGTGNTEAFFGQGTRLTVV.

To note about this clone: Other DNA variants within this sample encode the same CDR3. The chain recombines TRBV5-6 with TRBJ2-1; TRBD2 agrees at 8 bases. The germline V gene encodes CDR1 SGHDT and CDR2 YYEEEE. The CDR3 covers 15 residues. The junction had 11 bases not matched to a gene; V was cut back by 4 bases and J by 8 bases. DNA of the CDR3: TGTGCCAGCAGCCGGGGGCGGGGGGATTCTGATGAGCAGTTCTTC. Residues: CASSRGRGDSDEQFF. Complete variable domain (other parts from reference TRBV5-6 and TRBJ2-1): DAGVTQSPTHLIKTRGQQVTLRCSPKSGHDTVSWYQQALGQGPQFIFQYYEEEERQRGNFPDRFSGHQFPNYSSELNVNALLLGDSALYLCASSRGRGDSDEQFFGPGTRLTVL.

J is TRBJ2-7 and V is TRBV19; 11 bases line up with TRBD1. Germline V lookup: CDR1 LNHDA, CDR2 SQIVND (reference sequence). The CDR3 runs 15 residues. The V and J ends lost 3 bases and 0 bases, in that order; junction bases with no gene match: 1. The CDR3 protein is CASSMDRGLSYEQYF. Written as DNA, the CDR3 is TGTGCCAGTAGTATGGACAGGGGGCTCTCCTACGAGCAGTACTTC. The entire variable domain, with the rest obtained from reference TRBV19 and TRBJ2-7, is as follows: DGGITQSPKYLFRKEGQNVTLSCEQNLNHDAMYWYRQDPGQGLRLIYYSQIVNDFQKGDIAEGYSVSREKKESFPLTVTSAQKNPTAFYLCASSMDRGLSYEQYFGPGTRLTVT.

This clone has only one observation. This rearrangement joins TRBV27 to TRBJ1-4, with D possibly matching TRBD1 (5 bases). Deletions cut 4 bases from V and 2 bases from J, with 8 bases between. Germline CDR1 is MNHEY and CDR2 is SMNVEV (reference sequence). The CDR3 extends over 14 amino acids. The CDR3 DNA is TGTGCCAGCAGTTACGGGGCGACTAATGAAAAACTGTTTTTT. Residues: CASSYGATNEKLFF.

This chain uses TRBV7-2 with TRBJ1-1; 12 bases line up with TRBD1. The CDR3 is 17 amino acids. Unmatched junction bases numbered 7, after V lost 2 bases and J lost 3 bases. Germline V lookup: CDR1 SGHTA, CDR2 FQGNSA. CDR3 coding DNA: TGTGCCAGCAGCTTACCCGGGACAGGGGGCGCGGACACTGAAGCTTTCTTT. Amino acids: CASSLPGTGGADTEAFF.

This chain uses TRBV5-8 with TRBJ1-3; the D gene is possibly TRBD1 (5 bases). CDR1 and CDR2 from the germline V gene are SGHTS and YDEGEE. With 3 bases removed from V and 0 bases from J, the gap between germline ends came to 10 bases. CDR3 size: 15 residues. The CDR3 region has the DNA TGTGCCAGCAGCTGGGGGTATAACTCTGGAAACACCATATATTTT. Protein product: CASSWGYNSGNTIYF.